A single sample is the source of the 18 T cell receptor beta chains below, sequenced in a study of blood T cell repertoires in COVID-19. Here immunoSEQ multiplex PCR was the method, and the copy in TCRdb shows in-frame clones only, minus some. Of about 70,000 clones listed, 80% were seen once; the top ten hold approximately 18%. Sequences were obtained from peripheral blood. Receptors originate from a man between 65 and 85 years old who had recovered from COVID-19.

This clone was seen only once. The chain has TRBV14 and TRBJ1-2; D unresolved. Germline values: CDR1 SGHDN, CDR2 FVKESK. V lost 0 bases and J 4 bases, leaving 12 bases between the germline ends. The CDR3 is made up of 15 amino acids. Here the CDR3 reads CASSQDLQASYGYTF. The CDR3 region has the DNA TGTGCCAGCAGCCAAGACCTACAAGCGTCCTATGGCTACACCTTC.

This chain connects TRBV4-3 to TRBJ2-3, with TRBD2 matching 7 bases. V lost 1 base and J lost 2; bases outside the gene matches: 0. CDR1 and CDR2 from the germline V gene are LGHNA and YSLEER. The CDR3 length is 14 residues. CDR3 DNA: TGCGCCAGCAGCCAAGGGGACTACACAGATACGCAGTATTTT. Its translation: CASSQGDYTDTQYF.

The rearrangement joins TRBV11-2 to TRBJ2-3; D gene ambiguous. Trimming left V 6 bases short and J 4 bases short, with 23 bases between. From germline, CDR1 is SGHAT and CDR2 FQNNGV. This CDR3 comprises 17 residues. The CDR3 reads CASRKEMARGLPDTQYF. CDR3 DNA sequence: TGTGCCAGCAGGAAAGAGATGGCAAGAGGCCTCCCAGATACGCAGTATTTT.

The rearrangement links TRBV18 to TRBJ2-6, with TRBD1 matching 11 bases. Germline loops: CDR1 KGHSH, CDR2 LQKENI. The V segment lost 4 bases and the J segment 5 bases; nucleotides outside the gene matches: 16. The CDR3 runs 20 residues. CDR3 residues: CASSLRDAGTGGLRANVLTF. DNA for the CDR3: TGTGCCAGCTCACTGAGAGACGCCGGGACAGGGGGTCTACGGGCCAACGTCCTGACTTTC.

CDR3: CASSKQTRQETQYF. As DNA, the CDR3 is TGCGCCAGCAGTAAGCAGACAAGACAAGAGACCCAGTACTTC. The gene calls are TRBV23-1 and TRBJ2-5; D unresolved. TRBV23-1 has ORF status, its function being uncertain. The CDR3 extends over 14 amino acids. V dropped 5 bases and J dropped 2 bases, with 12 bases sitting between them.

V usage is TRBV28 and J usage is TRBJ2-1; no firm D call. Germline V CDR1 and CDR2: MDHEN, SYDVKM. CDR3 length: 11 residues. Deletions cut 9 bases from V and 3 bases from J, with 6 bases between. The CDR3 DNA reads as TGTGCCAGTCAGAACTACAATGAGCAGTTCTTC. Encoded protein: CASQNYNEQFF.

The J gene is TRBJ2-1, the V gene TRBV5-5; 9 bases fit TRBD2. V dropped 3 bases and J dropped 8; count of bases not matched to a gene: 12. Germline CDR1 SGHKS, CDR2 YYEKEE (reference sequence). The CDR3 sequence is 16 residues long. CDR3 protein: CASSSPVAGVTDEQFF. CDR3 nucleotide sequence: TGTGCCAGCAGCTCCCCGGTAGCGGGAGTAACCGATGAGCAGTTCTTC.

The chain recombines TRBV5-1 with TRBJ1-1; TRBD1 matches at 7 bases. Germline lookup yields CDR1 SGHRS and CDR2 YFSETQ. The CDR3 spans 18 residues. V was clipped by 4 bases and J by 2 bases; unmatched bases: 17. This chain's CDR3 is CASSGTFRDRGLNTEAFF. In DNA form, the CDR3 reads TGCGCCAGCAGCGGGACGTTCCGGGACAGAGGTTTAAACACTGAAGCTTTCTTT. Full variable domain (rest looked up from reference TRBV5-1 and TRBJ1-1): KAGVTQTPRYLIKTRGQQVTLSCSPISGHRSVSWYQQTPGQGLQFLFEYFSETQRNKGNFPGRFSGRQFSNSRSEMNVSTLELGDSALYLCASSGTFRDRGLNTEAFFGQGTRLTVV.

The rearrangement links TRBV5-1 to TRBJ2-7, with 9 bases fitting TRBD1. The CDR3 sequence is 15 residues long. Germline values: CDR1 SGHRS, CDR2 YFSETQ. With 0 bases clipped from V and 5 bases from J, the junction kept 6 bases outside the gene matches. This CDR3 reads CASSLGRTGDHEQYF. Written as DNA, the CDR3 is TGCGCCAGCAGCTTGGGACGGACAGGGGACCACGAGCAGTACTTC.

A few counts support this clone. The chain carries TRBV5-5 and TRBJ2-4; no clear D gene. The CDR3 sequence is 13 residues long. The V and J ends lost 1 base and 0 bases respectively, with 2 bases between them. Germline-derived CDR1 and CDR2 are SGHKS and YYEKEE (reference sequence). This CDR3 reads CASSLLAKNIQYF. In DNA, the CDR3 is TGTGCCAGCAGCTTGCTAGCCAAAAACATTCAGTACTTC.

The chain couples TRBV5-1 to TRBJ2-1; 10 bases are shared with TRBD2. J lost 6 bases, V lost 4 bases, and 7 bases had no gene match. This CDR3 is built from 15 residues. The V gene's germline CDR1 is SGHRS and CDR2 YFSETQ. CDR3 bases: TGCGCCAGCAGCCCGATACTAGCGGGAATCAATGAGCAGTTCTTC. Protein: CASSPILAGINEQFF.

The genes are TRBV3-1 (or the pseudogene TRBV3-2) and TRBJ2-7, with 9 bases lining up with TRBD2. Germline V gene lookup returns CDR1 LGHDT and CDR2 YNNKEL (reference sequence). This CDR3 region has 15 residues. Losses at the gene ends were 4 bases for V and 2 bases for J; bases not matched to a gene: 6. The CDR3 reads CASSPIAGATYEQYF. As DNA, the CDR3 is TGTGCCAGCAGCCCGATAGCGGGGGCGACCTACGAGCAGTACTTC.

This rearrangement joins TRBV7-3 to TRBJ1-1; D might be TRBD1 (6 bases). V was pared by 1 base and J by 6 bases, with 9 bases between. The germline CDR1 and CDR2 sequences are SGHTA and FQGTGA. The CDR3 has 13 residues. DNA for the CDR3: TGTGCCAGCAGCTTAATGGCAGGGGCTGAAGCTTTCTTT. As protein: CASSLMAGAEAFF.

J is TRBJ2-3 and V is TRBV7-2, with D tentatively TRBD1 (5 bases). CDR1 is SGHTA and CDR2 is FQGNSA in the germline V gene. V lost 1 base to trimming and J lost 5 bases, with 7 bases between them. CDR3 length: 13 residues. This CDR3 is CASSLEQEDTQYF. The CDR3 bases are TGTGCCAGCAGCTTAGAACAGGAAGATACGCAGTATTTT.

The chain uses TRBV10-3 and TRBJ2-7, with D maybe TRBD1 (6 bases). Germline V gene sequence: CDR1 ENHRY, CDR2 SYGVKD. The CDR3 runs to 15 residues. Trimming shortened V by 0 bases and J by 1 base, and 10 bases separated the two germline ends. The CDR3 DNA is TGTGCCATCAGTGAGTCAGGACAGAAATCCTACGAGCAGTACTTC. Amino acid sequence: CAISESGQKSYEQYF.

This chain connects TRBV7-9 to TRBJ1-2; no clear D. Trimming removed 5 bases from V and 4 bases from J, with 17 bases in between. CDR1 is SEHNR, CDR2 FQNEAQ, per germline (reference sequence). The CDR3 totals 15 residues. CDR3 sequence (DNA): TGTGCCAGCAGCCCCAACGATCAGGTTTCCTATGGCTACACCTTC. It codes for CASSPNDQVSYGYTF.

The genes are TRBV15 and TRBJ1-4; weak D call: TRBD1 (5 bases). V lost 5 bases, J lost 8 bases, and 15 bases lay in between. The V gene's germline CDR1 is LNHNV and CDR2 YYDKDF (reference sequence). The CDR3 covers 14 residues. The CDR3 region is CATSGARDIEKLFF. The CDR3 DNA reads as TGTGCCACCAGCGGGGCCCGTGATATCGAAAAACTGTTTTTT.

In its sample, this clone was seen a few times. V gene TRBV11-2 combines with J gene TRBJ1-1; no clear D gene. The CDR3 runs 13 residues. V was clipped by 0 bases and J by 7 bases, with 9 bases between them. The germline V gene encodes CDR1 SGHAT and CDR2 FQNNGV. CDR3 residues: CASSLDAGSEAFF. The CDR3 bases are TGTGCCAGCAGCTTAGATGCAGGCAGTGAAGCTTTCTTT.